This T cell receptor beta chain was observed in a study of T cells in Graves' hyperthyroidism and ophthalmopathy. Overall study findings and caveats: The majority of expanded thyroid clonotypes above 0.001 also appeared in blood.

Amplified TCR beta CDR3 regions derived from RNA transcripts. Initially, a first-round RT-PCR of the TCR CDR3 employed the HTBI primer set. TCRdb re-derived calls from the multiplex PCR reads in MiXCR, one entry per CDR3 protein. This repertoire shows about half a million distinct CDR3 sequences, about 16% found once; its top ten account for 25% to 30%. V was clipped by 3 bases and J by 8 bases, with 16 bases between them. This CDR3 contains 14 residues. Germline-derived CDR1 and CDR2 are LNHNV and YYDKDF (reference sequence). On this clonotype itself: Its antigen is unknown.

The source of this sequence is a woman aged 30 to 39 with Graves' ophthalmopathy. Sequencing was done on a sample of blood. The chain couples TRBV15 to TRBJ1-2; D might be TRBD1 (5 bases). The CDR3 nucleotides are TGTGCCACCAGCAGCCGGGACGCCTTGGGAGGCTACACCTTC. Its protein product is CATSSRDALGGYTF.